This paragraph covers one T cell receptor (beta chain) sequence. The sample comes from a study of T cells in Graves' hyperthyroidism and ophthalmopathy. Amplified TCR beta CDR3 regions came from RNA transcripts. The TCR CDR3 was amplified in a first-round RT-PCR using the HTBI primer set. TCRdb passed the multiplex PCR reads through MiXCR, listing each CDR3 protein once. The repertoire has about 560,000 distinct CDR3 sequences, roughly 50% of them found once; the top ten carry 8% to 8.5%. V lost 1 base to trimming and J lost 4 bases, with 8 bases between them. This CDR3 spans 14 amino acids. Looked up from germline, CDR1 is LNHDA and CDR2 is SQIVND (reference sequence).

The chain carries TRBV19 and TRBJ1-5; no clear D gene. Source material: peripheral blood or thyroid tissue (not recorded which). This TCR was recovered from a woman under 30 with Graves' hyperthyroidism. The CDR3 nucleotides are TGTGCCAGTAGTATAGGGGGAATGAATCAGCCCCAGCATTTT. This codes for CASSIGGMNQPQHF.